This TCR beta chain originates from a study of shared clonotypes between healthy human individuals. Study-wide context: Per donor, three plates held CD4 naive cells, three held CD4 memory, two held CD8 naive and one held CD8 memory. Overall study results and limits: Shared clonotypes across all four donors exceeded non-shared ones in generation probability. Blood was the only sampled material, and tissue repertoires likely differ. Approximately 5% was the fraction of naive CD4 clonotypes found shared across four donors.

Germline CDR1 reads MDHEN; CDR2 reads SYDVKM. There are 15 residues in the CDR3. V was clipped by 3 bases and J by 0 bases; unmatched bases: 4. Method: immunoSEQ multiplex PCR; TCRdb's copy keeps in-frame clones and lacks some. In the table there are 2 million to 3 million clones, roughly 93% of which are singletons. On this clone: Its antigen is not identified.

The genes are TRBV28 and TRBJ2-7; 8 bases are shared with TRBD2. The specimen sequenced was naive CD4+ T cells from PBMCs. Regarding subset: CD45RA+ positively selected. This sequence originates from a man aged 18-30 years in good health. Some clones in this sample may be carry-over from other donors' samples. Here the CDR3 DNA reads TGTGCCAGCAGTTTTACCGGGAGGGCCTCCTACGAGCAGTACTTC. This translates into CASSFTGRASYEQYF.